These 2 T cell receptor beta chains were sequenced from one sample in a study of regulatory T cells in long-lasting Graves disease. Both iRepertoire HTBI primers and Arm-PCR of CDR3 regions were used to build the TCR beta libraries. TCRdb itself ran the multiplex PCR reads through MiXCR, one entry per CDR3 protein. The sample shows roughly 610,000 distinct CDR3 sequences, about 16% of them seen only once. Time point of the sample: newly diagnosed GD, antithyroid drugs for less than 3 months. PBMCs provided the RNA from which the TCR library was made. These same data were also listed under a study on T cells in Graves' hyperthyroidism and ophthalmopathy.

Sequenced material: peripheral blood mononuclear cells (PBMCs), taken at new diagnosis, from a patient treated with antithyroid drugs. The source of these receptors is a woman in her 30s with Graves disease.

The V call is TRBV2, the J call TRBJ1-5, with unresolved D. The CDR3 loop spans 14 amino acids. CDR1 and CDR2 from the germline V gene are SNHLY and FYNNEI. V lost 6 bases and J lost 6, with 15 bases in between. The CDR3 DNA is TGTGCCAGCAGGGGCCCGGGAGGGTTTCAGCCCCAGCATTTT. Its translation is CASRGPGGFQPQHF.

This clonotype turned up a few times. The V gene is TRBV3-1, the J gene TRBJ1-2, with D possibly matching TRBD1 (5 bases). Germline V gene lookup returns CDR1 LGHDT and CDR2 YNNKEL (reference sequence). The V gene lost 4 bases and the J gene lost 6 bases, with 18 bases spanning the gap. CDR3 size: 15 residues. DNA for the CDR3: TGTGCCAGCAGCCGAAAGGTGTCCAGGGTGCATGGCTACACCTTC. Translated: CASSRKVSRVHGYTF.